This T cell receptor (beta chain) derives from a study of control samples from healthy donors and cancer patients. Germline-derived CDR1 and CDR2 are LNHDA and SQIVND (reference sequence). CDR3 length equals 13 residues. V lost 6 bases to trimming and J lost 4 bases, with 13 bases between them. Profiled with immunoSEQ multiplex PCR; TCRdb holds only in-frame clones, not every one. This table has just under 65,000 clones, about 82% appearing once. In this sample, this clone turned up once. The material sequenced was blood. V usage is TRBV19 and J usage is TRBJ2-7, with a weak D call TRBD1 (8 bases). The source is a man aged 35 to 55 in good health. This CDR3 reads CASSLQGGYEQYF. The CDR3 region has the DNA TGTGCCAGTAGCTTACAGGGGGGGTACGAGCAGTACTTC.